Listed below are T cell receptor beta chains from one sample, sequenced in a study of beta chain features in type 1 diabetes. The assay was immunoSEQ multiplex PCR, and TCRdb's table has in-frame clones only and misses some. The data show about 620,000 clones, with about 16% seen just once and approximately 0.093% held by the top ten. The sequencing sample was made of naive CD4+ T cells from blood. Receptors were obtained from a young man in good health. Each CDR3 is given with its conserved first and last residue. Fields, in order: V gene, clone size, J gene, D gene, CDR3 DNA, CDR3 protein. D genes are given only for firm matches. Where a row states a size, it is once, few, many or the class of an expanded clone; other rows omit it.

V gene: TRBV15; clone size: few; J gene: TRBJ2-7; D gene: -; CDR3 DNA: TGTGCCACCAGCAGAAGGGGTGGTCCCTACGAGCAGTACTTC; CDR3 protein: CATSRRGGPYEQYF
V gene: TRBV19; clone size: -; J gene: TRBJ1-2; D gene: -; CDR3 DNA: TGTGCCACCCCTGGGATCTATGGCTACACCTTC; CDR3 protein: CATPGIYGYTF
V gene: TRBV7-9; clone size: few; J gene: TRBJ1-6; D gene: -; CDR3 DNA: TGTGCCAGCAGCTTATTTATCCGGGGACTACCCCCGGCCCTCCACTTT; CDR3 protein: CASSLFIRGLPPALHF
V gene: TRBV25-1; clone size: -; J gene: TRBJ1-2; D gene: TRBD1; CDR3 DNA: TGTGCCAGCAGGCGGACAGGGTCGGCCTATGGCTACACCTTC; CDR3 protein: CASRRTGSAYGYTF
V gene: TRBV27; clone size: few; J gene: TRBJ1-3; D gene: TRBD1; CDR3 DNA: TGTGCCAGCAGTCCCGACAGGGGGCACGGAAACACCATATATTTT; CDR3 protein: CASSPDRGHGNTIYF
V gene: TRBV28; clone size: -; J gene: TRBJ2-5; D gene: -; CDR3 DNA: TGTGCCAGCAGTTTTAGAGGGAGTCGGACCATGAAGGTGGGGCGAGAGACCCAGTACTTC; CDR3 protein: CASSFRGSRTMKVGRETQYF
V gene: TRBV4-1; clone size: few; J gene: TRBJ2-7; D gene: TRBD1; CDR3 DNA: TGCGCCAGCAGCCAAACAGGGGTGTTCTCCGAGCAGTACTTC; CDR3 protein: CASSQTGVFSEQYF
V gene: TRBV2; clone size: -; J gene: TRBJ2-7; D gene: -; CDR3 DNA: TGTGCCAGCAGTCCGGGACGGAAAACCTACGAGCAGTACTTC; CDR3 protein: CASSPGRKTYEQYF
V gene: TRBV28; clone size: -; J gene: TRBJ2-7; D gene: -; CDR3 DNA: TGTGCCAGCAGTTTGTCCGGAACCTCCTTAGAGCAGTACTTC; CDR3 protein: CASSLSGTSLEQYF
V gene: TRBV6-5; clone size: -; J gene: TRBJ2-3; D gene: -; CDR3 DNA: TGTGCCAGCAGTTACTCGAGGGCAACAGATACGCAGTATTTT; CDR3 protein: CASSYSRATDTQYF
V gene: TRBV18; clone size: -; J gene: TRBJ2-3; D gene: -; CDR3 DNA: TGTGCCAGCTCACCAAACGCGGGAAGAGGCACAGATACGCAGTATTTT; CDR3 protein: CASSPNAGRGTDTQYF
V gene: TRBV18; clone size: -; J gene: TRBJ1-2; D gene: -; CDR3 DNA: TGTGCCAGCTCACCAGGCAGGGACTATGGCTACACCTTC; CDR3 protein: CASSPGRDYGYTF
V gene: TRBV4-3; clone size: -; J gene: TRBJ2-7; D gene: TRBD1; CDR3 DNA: TGCGCCAGCAGCCAAGATTATAGGGACAGGGAAGTGGAGTACTTC; CDR3 protein: CASSQDYRDREVEYF
V gene: TRBV7-2; clone size: few; J gene: TRBJ1-2; D gene: TRBD1; CDR3 DNA: TGTGCCAGCAGCTTCTATGACAGGGACCTGGGCTACACCTTC; CDR3 protein: CASSFYDRDLGYTF
V gene: TRBV19; clone size: -; J gene: TRBJ2-7; D gene: TRBD1; CDR3 DNA: TGTGCCAGTAGTCCGGGACAGGGGGCCACCTACGAGCAGTACTTC; CDR3 protein: CASSPGQGATYEQYF
V gene: TRBV5-1; clone size: -; J gene: TRBJ2-1; D gene: TRBD2; CDR3 DNA: TGCGCCAGCAGCAAAACCGGGACTAGCGATGAGCAGTTCTTC; CDR3 protein: CASSKTGTSDEQFF
V gene: TRBV11-2; clone size: -; J gene: TRBJ1-1; D gene: -; CDR3 DNA: TGTGCCAGCAGCTTGGGCAGTAGGTACACTGAAGCTTTCTTT; CDR3 protein: CASSLGSRYTEAFF
V gene: TRBV27; clone size: -; J gene: TRBJ2-6; D gene: -; CDR3 DNA: TGTGCCAGCACCCCAGGGCACTCTGGGGCCAACGTCCTGACTTTC; CDR3 protein: CASTPGHSGANVLTF
V gene: TRBV1; clone size: -; J gene: TRBJ2-1; D gene: -; CDR3 DNA: TGCACCCCTAAGGGACTCCTCAATGAGCAGTTCTTC; CDR3 protein: CTPKGLLNEQFF
V gene: TRBV19; clone size: few; J gene: TRBJ2-3; D gene: TRBD2; CDR3 DNA: TGTGCCAGTAGTAGACTAGCGGGGGTCACAGATACGCAGTATTTT; CDR3 protein: CASSRLAGVTDTQYF
V gene: TRBV10-3; clone size: -; J gene: TRBJ2-1; D gene: -; CDR3 DNA: TGTGCCATCTTAAGGACATCCAATGCACCTGAGCAGTTCTTC; CDR3 protein: CAILRTSNAPEQFF
V gene: TRBV9; clone size: -; J gene: TRBJ2-6; D gene: -; CDR3 DNA: TGTGCCAGCAGCCCGCGGACCCGTAGCTCTGGGGCCAACGTCCTGACTTTC; CDR3 protein: CASSPRTRSSGANVLTF
V gene: TRBV5-4; clone size: -; J gene: TRBJ2-1; D gene: -; CDR3 DNA: TGTGCCAGCAGCTGGGACCCCAGCTCCTACAATGAGCAGTTCTTC; CDR3 protein: CASSWDPSSYNEQFF
V gene: TRBV15; clone size: -; J gene: TRBJ1-2; D gene: -; CDR3 DNA: TGTGCCACCAGCCCTCCCGCGGACACCGCGGCTTACTATGGCTACACCTTC; CDR3 protein: CATSPPADTAAYYGYTF
V gene: TRBV11-2; clone size: -; J gene: TRBJ1-2; D gene: -; CDR3 DNA: TGTGCCAGCAGCTTAGATTATAACGGCAAAGGGTCTGGCTACACCTTC; CDR3 protein: CASSLDYNGKGSGYTF
V gene: TRBV2; clone size: few; J gene: TRBJ2-1; D gene: -; CDR3 DNA: TGTGCCAGCAGCGTAGCACTACGGAATGAGCAGTTCTTC; CDR3 protein: CASSVALRNEQFF
V gene: TRBV7-2; clone size: -; J gene: TRBJ2-7; D gene: TRBD1; CDR3 DNA: TGTGCCAGCAGCATAGGGGGACAGGCCGTTTCCTACGAGCAGTACTTC; CDR3 protein: CASSIGGQAVSYEQYF
V gene: TRBV5-1; clone size: -; J gene: TRBJ2-3; D gene: -; CDR3 DNA: TGCGCCAGCAGCCCCCCACAGGGTTTAGCAGATACGCAGTATTTT; CDR3 protein: CASSPPQGLADTQYF
V gene: TRBV28; clone size: -; J gene: TRBJ2-5; D gene: -; CDR3 DNA: TGTGCCAGCAGTCCCCGAGGGTTGCGGACCCAGTACTTC; CDR3 protein: CASSPRGLRTQYF
V gene: TRBV30; clone size: few; J gene: TRBJ1-1; D gene: -; CDR3 DNA: TGTGCCTGGAGTGGGGGAGGGTGGAACACTGAAGCTTTCTTT; CDR3 protein: CAWSGGGWNTEAFF
V gene: TRBV29-1; clone size: -; J gene: TRBJ1-1; D gene: -; CDR3 DNA: TGCAGCGTGACCGGGGGTCCCCCTGAGGCTTTCTTT; CDR3 protein: CSVTGGPPEAFF
V gene: TRBV5-6; clone size: -; J gene: TRBJ1-1; D gene: TRBD1; CDR3 DNA: TGTGCCAGCAGCCTGACAGGGATGAACACTGAAGCTTTCTTT; CDR3 protein: CASSLTGMNTEAFF
V gene: TRBV2; clone size: few; J gene: TRBJ1-2; D gene: -; CDR3 DNA: TGTGCCAGCAGTGATGGGGGGGCACGGGGCTATGGCTACACCTTC; CDR3 protein: CASSDGGARGYGYTF
V gene: TRBV4-2; clone size: few; J gene: TRBJ1-5; D gene: -; CDR3 DNA: TGTGCCAGCAGCCAAGAATCCAGGCAGAATCAGCCCCAGCATTTT; CDR3 protein: CASSQESRQNQPQHF
V gene: TRBV25-1; clone size: few; J gene: TRBJ1-1; D gene: TRBD1; CDR3 DNA: TGTGCCAGCAGTGGGAACACAGGGGTTTACACTGAAGCTTTCTTT; CDR3 protein: CASSGNTGVYTEAFF
V gene: TRBV5-1; clone size: few; J gene: TRBJ1-4; D gene: -; CDR3 DNA: TGCGCCAGCAGCTTGTCGGGATCAACTAATGAAAAACTGTTTTTT; CDR3 protein: CASSLSGSTNEKLFF
V gene: TRBV18; clone size: few; J gene: TRBJ2-7; D gene: TRBD1; CDR3 DNA: TGTGCCAGCTCACCACCTGGGACAGGGGGCTACGAGCAGTACTTC; CDR3 protein: CASSPPGTGGYEQYF
V gene: TRBV4-2; clone size: few; J gene: TRBJ1-6; D gene: TRBD1; CDR3 DNA: TGTGCCAGCAGCCAAGGCTTTCAGGGGGTCACCTCTAATTCACCCCTCCACTTT; CDR3 protein: CASSQGFQGVTSNSPLHF
V gene: TRBV11-1; clone size: -; J gene: TRBJ1-2; D gene: -; CDR3 DNA: TGTGCCAGCAGCTTGCAAGTTGGCTATGGCTACACCTTC; CDR3 protein: CASSLQVGYGYTF
V gene: TRBV19; clone size: -; J gene: TRBJ2-7; D gene: -; CDR3 DNA: TGTGCCAGTAGTATTGGCAGGAGACCCTACGAGCAGTACTTC; CDR3 protein: CASSIGRRPYEQYF
V gene: TRBV4-1; clone size: few; J gene: TRBJ1-2; D gene: -; CDR3 DNA: TGCGCCAGCAGCCAAGTGGGCAGTGGCTACACCTTC; CDR3 protein: CASSQVGSGYTF
V gene: TRBV5-1; clone size: -; J gene: TRBJ1-1; D gene: -; CDR3 DNA: TGCGCCAGCAGCTTGACCAGCTTGAACACTGAAGCTTTCTTT; CDR3 protein: CASSLTSLNTEAFF
V gene: TRBV5-5; clone size: -; J gene: TRBJ1-1; D gene: -; CDR3 DNA: TGTGCCAGCAGCTCGACAGGGAACACTGAAGCTTTCTTT; CDR3 protein: CASSSTGNTEAFF
V gene: TRBV6-5; clone size: -; J gene: TRBJ2-7; D gene: -; CDR3 DNA: TGTGCCAGCAGTTACTCGACGTACTCCCAGGTTTACGAGCAGTACTTC; CDR3 protein: CASSYSTYSQVYEQYF
V gene: TRBV7-9; clone size: -; J gene: TRBJ2-1; D gene: TRBD2; CDR3 DNA: TGTGCCAGCAGCGGAATAGCGGGGGGCAATGAGCAGTTCTTC; CDR3 protein: CASSGIAGGNEQFF
V gene: TRBV19; clone size: -; J gene: TRBJ1-2; D gene: -; CDR3 DNA: TGTGCCAGTATCCCGGCTCAAAGGGCTAACTATGGCTACACCTTC; CDR3 protein: CASIPAQRANYGYTF
V gene: TRBV2; clone size: few; J gene: TRBJ2-7; D gene: -; CDR3 DNA: TGTGCCAGCAGCGAAATGGGCTACGAGCAGTACTTC; CDR3 protein: CASSEMGYEQYF
V gene: TRBV2; clone size: few; J gene: TRBJ2-1; D gene: -; CDR3 DNA: TGTGCCAGCTCGGTTCTCAATGAGCAGTTCTTC; CDR3 protein: CASSVLNEQFF
V gene: TRBV6-5; clone size: -; J gene: TRBJ1-2; D gene: -; CDR3 DNA: TGTGCCAGCAGTTACTCGACCTTGGGCCACTATGGCTACACCTTC; CDR3 protein: CASSYSTLGHYGYTF
V gene: TRBV30; clone size: -; J gene: TRBJ1-1; D gene: TRBD1; CDR3 DNA: TGTGCCACTCAAGGACAGGTGAACACTGAAGCTTTCTTT; CDR3 protein: CATQGQVNTEAFF
V gene: TRBV29-1; clone size: -; J gene: TRBJ2-1; D gene: -; CDR3 DNA: TGCAGCGTTTTGACGGTCTCACGTCCTAGCTCCTACAATGAGCAGTTCTTC; CDR3 protein: CSVLTVSRPSSYNEQFF